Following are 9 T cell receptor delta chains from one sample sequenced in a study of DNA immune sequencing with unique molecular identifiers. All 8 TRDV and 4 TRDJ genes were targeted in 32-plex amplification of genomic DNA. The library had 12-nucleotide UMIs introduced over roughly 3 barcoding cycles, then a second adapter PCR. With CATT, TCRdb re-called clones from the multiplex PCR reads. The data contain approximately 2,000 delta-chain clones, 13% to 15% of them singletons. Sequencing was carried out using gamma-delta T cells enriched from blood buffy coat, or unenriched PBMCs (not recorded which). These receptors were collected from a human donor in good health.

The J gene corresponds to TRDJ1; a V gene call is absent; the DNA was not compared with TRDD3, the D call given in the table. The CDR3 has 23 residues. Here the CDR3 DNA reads TGTGCCTTCCGAGGGTACGGTAGGGGTACTGGGGGATATGACTCCCGGTACACCGATAAACTCATCTTT. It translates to CAFRGYGRGTGGYDSRYTDKLIF.

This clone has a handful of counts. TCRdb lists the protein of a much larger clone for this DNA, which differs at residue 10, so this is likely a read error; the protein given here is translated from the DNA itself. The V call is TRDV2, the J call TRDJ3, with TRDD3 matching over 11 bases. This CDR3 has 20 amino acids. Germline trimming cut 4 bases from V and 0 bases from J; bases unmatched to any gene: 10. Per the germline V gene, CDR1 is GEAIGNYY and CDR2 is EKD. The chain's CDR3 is CACEPYWGIKGSWDTRQMFF. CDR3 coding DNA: TGTGCCTGTGAACCGTACTGGGGGATAAAAGGCTCCTGGGACACCCGACAGATGTTTTTC.

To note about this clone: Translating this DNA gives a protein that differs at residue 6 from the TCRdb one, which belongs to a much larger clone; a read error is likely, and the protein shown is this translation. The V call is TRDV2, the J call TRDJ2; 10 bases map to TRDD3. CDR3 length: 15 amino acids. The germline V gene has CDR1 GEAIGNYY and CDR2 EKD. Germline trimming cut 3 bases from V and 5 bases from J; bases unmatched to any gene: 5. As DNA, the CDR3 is TGTGCCTGTGACCCCCAACTGGGGGATACAGCACAACTCTTCTTT. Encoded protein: CACDPQLGDTAQLFF.

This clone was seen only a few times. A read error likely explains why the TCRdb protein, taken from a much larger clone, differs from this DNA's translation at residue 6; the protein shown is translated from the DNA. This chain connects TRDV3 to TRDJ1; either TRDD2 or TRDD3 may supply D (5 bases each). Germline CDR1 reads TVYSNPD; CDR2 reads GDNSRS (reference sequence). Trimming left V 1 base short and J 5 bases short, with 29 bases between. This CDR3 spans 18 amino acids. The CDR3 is CAFKAPYILWGKEDKLIF. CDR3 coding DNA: TGTGCCTTTAAAGCTCCCTACATCTTGTGGGGCAAGGAGGATAAACTCATCTTT.

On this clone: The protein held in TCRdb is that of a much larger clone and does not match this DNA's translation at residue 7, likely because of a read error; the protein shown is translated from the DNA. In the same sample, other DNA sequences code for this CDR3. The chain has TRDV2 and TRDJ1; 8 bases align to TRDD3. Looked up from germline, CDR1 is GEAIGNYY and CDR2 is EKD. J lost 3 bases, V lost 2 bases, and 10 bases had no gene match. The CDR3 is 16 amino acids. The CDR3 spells CACDKLRDTQADKLIF. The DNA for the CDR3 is TGTGCCTGTGACAAGCTGAGGGATACGCAGGCCGATAAACTCATCTTT.

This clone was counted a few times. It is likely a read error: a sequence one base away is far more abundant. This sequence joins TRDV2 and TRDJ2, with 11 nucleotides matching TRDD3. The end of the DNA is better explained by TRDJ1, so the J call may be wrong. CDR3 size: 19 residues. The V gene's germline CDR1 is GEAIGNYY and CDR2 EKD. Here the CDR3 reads CACDTISNWGISDTDKLIF. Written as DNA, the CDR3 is TGTGCCTGTGACACCATATCGAACTGGGGGATATCAGACACCGATAAACTCATCTTT.

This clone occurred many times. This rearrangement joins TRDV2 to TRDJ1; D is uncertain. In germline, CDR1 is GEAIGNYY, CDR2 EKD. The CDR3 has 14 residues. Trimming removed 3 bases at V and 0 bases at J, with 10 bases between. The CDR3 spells CACDSVLNTDKLIF. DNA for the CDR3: TGTGCCTGTGACTCCGTACTAAACACCGATAAACTCATCTTT.

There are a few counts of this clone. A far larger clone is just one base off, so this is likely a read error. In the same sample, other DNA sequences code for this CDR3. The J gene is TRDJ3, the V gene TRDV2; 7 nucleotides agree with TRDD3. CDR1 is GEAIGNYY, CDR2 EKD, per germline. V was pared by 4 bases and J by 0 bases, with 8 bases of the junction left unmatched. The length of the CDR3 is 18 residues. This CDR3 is CACDTLLGSSWDTRQMFF. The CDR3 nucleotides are TGTGCCTGTGATACTCTACTGGGGAGCTCCTGGGACACCCGACAGATGTTTTTC.

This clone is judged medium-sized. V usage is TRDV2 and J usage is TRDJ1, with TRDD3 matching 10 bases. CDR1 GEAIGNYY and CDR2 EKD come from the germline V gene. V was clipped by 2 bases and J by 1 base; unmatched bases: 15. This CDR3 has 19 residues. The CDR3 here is CACDNLSTGGSSGTDKLIF. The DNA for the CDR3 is TGTGCCTGTGACAATCTCAGTACTGGGGGATCATCGGGCACCGATAAACTCATCTTT.